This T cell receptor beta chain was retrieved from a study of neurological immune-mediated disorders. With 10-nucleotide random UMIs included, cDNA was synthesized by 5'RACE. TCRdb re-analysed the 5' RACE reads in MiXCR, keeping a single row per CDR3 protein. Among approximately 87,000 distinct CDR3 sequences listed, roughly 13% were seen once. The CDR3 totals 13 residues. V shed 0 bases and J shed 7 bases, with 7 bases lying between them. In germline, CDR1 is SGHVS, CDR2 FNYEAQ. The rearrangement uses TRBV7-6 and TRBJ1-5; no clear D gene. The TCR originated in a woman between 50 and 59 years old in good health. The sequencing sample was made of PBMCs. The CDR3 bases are TGTGCCAGCAGCTTAGCCTCCGGGCAGCCCCAGCATTTT. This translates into CASSLASGQPQHF.